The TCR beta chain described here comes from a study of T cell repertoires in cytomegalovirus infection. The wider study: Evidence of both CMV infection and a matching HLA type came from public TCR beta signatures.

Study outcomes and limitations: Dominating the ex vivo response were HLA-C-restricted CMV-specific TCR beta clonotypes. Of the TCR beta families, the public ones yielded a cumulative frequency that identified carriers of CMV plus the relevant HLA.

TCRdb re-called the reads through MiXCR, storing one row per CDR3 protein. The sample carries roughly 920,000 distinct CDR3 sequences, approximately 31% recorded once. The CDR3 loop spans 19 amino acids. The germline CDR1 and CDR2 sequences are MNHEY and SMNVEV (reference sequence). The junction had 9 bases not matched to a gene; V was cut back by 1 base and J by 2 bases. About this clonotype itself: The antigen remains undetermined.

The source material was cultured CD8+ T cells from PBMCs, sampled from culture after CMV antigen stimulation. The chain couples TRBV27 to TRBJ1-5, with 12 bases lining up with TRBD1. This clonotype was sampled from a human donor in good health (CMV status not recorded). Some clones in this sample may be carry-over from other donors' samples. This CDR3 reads CASSLFGGQGASGNQPQHF. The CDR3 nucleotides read TGTGCCAGCAGTTTATTTGGGGGACAGGGGGCGAGTGGCAATCAGCCCCAGCATTTT.